Below are 25 T cell receptor beta chains sequenced from a single sample in a study of cytomegalovirus exposure and HLA in healthy donors. TCRdb's copy holds only in-frame clones and misses some; the assay was immunoSEQ multiplex PCR. The table lists 250,000 to 400,000 clones, around 90% of them singletons. The sample consisted of PBMCs. These receptor sequences come from a man aged 30 to 45 in good health and CMV-seronegative.

J is TRBJ2-3 and V is TRBV11-2, with 15 bases lining up with TRBD2. V lost 5 bases to trimming and J lost 7 bases; unmatched junction nucleotides: 7. The CDR3 totals 16 residues. Germline V gene sequence: CDR1 SGHAT, CDR2 FQNNGV. CDR3 sequence reads: CASSSGLAGGVNTQYF. In DNA form, the CDR3 reads TGTGCCAGCAGCAGCGGACTAGCGGGGGGGGTGAATACGCAGTATTTT.

The chain combines TRBV30 with TRBJ1-1, with D tentatively TRBD1 (6 bases). Germline values: CDR1 GTSNPN, CDR2 SVGIG (reference sequence). The CDR3 contains 13 residues. V lost 5 bases, J lost 0 bases, and 10 bases lay in between. The CDR3 spells CAWDRYLNTEAFF. In DNA, the CDR3 is TGTGCCTGGGACAGGTATTTGAACACTGAAGCTTTCTTT.

The chain links TRBV6-1 to TRBJ1-1; D gene ambiguous. The germline V gene has CDR1 MNHNS and CDR2 SASEGT. The CDR3 is made up of 14 amino acids. V lost 2 bases and J lost 5, with 12 bases in between. The CDR3 nucleotides are TGTGCCAGCAGTGAATCATGGGAGCTAACTGAAGCTTTCTTT. This gives the protein CASSESWELTEAFF.

The chain joins TRBV27 to TRBJ2-6, with 10 bases lining up with TRBD1. CDR3 length: 17 amino acids. After removal of 6 bases from V and 0 bases from J, the junction contained 5 bases not matched to a gene. CDR1 is MNHEY and CDR2 is SMNVEV in the germline V gene (reference sequence). CDR3 nucleotides: TGTGCCAGCAGGAGACAGGGGGCGCTCTCTGGGGCCAACGTCCTGACTTTC. The encoded protein is CASRRQGALSGANVLTF.

The V gene is TRBV19, the J gene TRBJ2-7; D is perhaps TRBD1 (5 bases). From germline, CDR1 is LNHDA and CDR2 SQIVND (reference sequence). CDR3 length: 13 amino acids. The germline V and J ends were trimmed by 5 bases and 4 bases, with 12 bases remaining between them. The CDR3 bases are TGTGCCAGTAGTCCCGGACAAGCGTACGAGCAGTACTTC. Translation gives CASSPGQAYEQYF.

The chain is built from TRBV6-5 and TRBJ2-7; D not resolved. The ends were cut back, 2 bases at V and 0 bases at J, with 11 bases in the middle. The CDR3 has 15 amino acids. Germline V gene sequence: CDR1 MNHEY, CDR2 SVGAGI. CDR3 nucleotides: TGTGCCAGCAGTTACGCCGCGACACCCTCCTACGAGCAGTACTTC. Translating it yields CASSYAATPSYEQYF.

V is TRBV5-4 and J is TRBJ2-5; 9 nucleotides match TRBD1. This CDR3 has 13 amino acids. V lost 3 bases and J lost 3; bases outside the gene matches: 0. CDR1 is SGHNT and CDR2 is YYREEE in the germline V gene (reference sequence). CDR3 loop: CASSWDREETQYF. As DNA, the CDR3 is TGTGCCAGCAGCTGGGACAGGGAAGAGACCCAGTACTTC. Full variable domain (rest looked up from reference TRBV5-4 and TRBJ2-5): ETGVTQSPTHLIKTRGQQVTLRCSSQSGHNTVSWYQQALGQGPQFIFQYYREEENGRGNFPPRFSGLQFPNYSSELNVNALELDDSALYLCASSWDREETQYFGPGTRLLVL.

This sequence joins TRBV6-5 and TRBJ2-3; a possible D gene is TRBD2 (6 bases). Germline CDR1 MNHEY, CDR2 SVGAGI. Trimming removed 5 bases at V and 1 base at J, with 10 bases between. The CDR3 sequence is 14 residues long. CDR3 coding DNA: TGTGCCAGCAGTAAGCTAGCGCGCACAGATACGCAGTATTTT. Protein product: CASSKLARTDTQYF.

CDR3 sequence: CASKTGLNYGYTF. DNA of the CDR3: TGTGCCAGCAAGACAGGGCTTAACTATGGCTACACCTTC. The V and J genes are TRBV6-1 and TRBJ1-2, with TRBD1 matching 7 bases. Trimming took 7 bases from V and 1 from J; bases not matched to a gene: 3. This CDR3 spans 13 amino acids. Germline values: CDR1 MNHNS, CDR2 SASEGT.

V usage is TRBV7-9 and J usage is TRBJ2-5; D call uncertain. The CDR3 totals 15 residues. V was pared by 0 bases and J by 2 bases, with 10 bases between. Per the germline V gene, CDR1 is SEHNR and CDR2 is FQNEAQ (reference sequence). CDR3 sequence (DNA): TGTGCCAGCAGCTTAGCGGGCCCAGAACAAGAGACCCAGTACTTC. Translating gives CASSLAGPEQETQYF.

The chain combines TRBV6-1 with TRBJ1-2; tentatively, D is TRBD1 (6 bases). Germline CDR1 is MNHNS and CDR2 is SASEGT. This CDR3 contains 13 residues. Trimming shortened V by 5 bases and J by 8 bases, and 15 bases separated the two germline ends. The CDR3 DNA reads as TGTGCCAGCAGTCCCAAGGGGGAAACGGGCTACACCTTC. As protein: CASSPKGETGYTF.

The chain couples TRBV7-9 to TRBJ1-1; D may be TRBD1 (6 bases). V lost 4 bases to trimming and J lost 2 bases, with 14 bases between them. CDR1 SEHNR and CDR2 FQNEAQ come from the germline V gene (reference sequence). This CDR3 is built from 15 residues. The CDR3 DNA reads TGTGCCAGCAGCTACCCCGAGGGGGAAAACACTGAAGCTTTCTTT. This translates into CASSYPEGENTEAFF. Supplemented by reference TRBV7-9 and TRBJ1-1, the full variable domain reads DTGVSQNPRHKITKRGQNVTFRCDPISEHNRLYWYRQTLGQGPEFLTYFQNEAQLEKSRLLSDRFSAERPKGSFSTLEIQRTEQGDSAMYLCASSYPEGENTEAFFGQGTRLTVV.

This sequence joins TRBV6-5 and TRBJ1-1, with D uncertain. The CDR3 totals 15 residues. V was trimmed by 0 bases and J by 8 bases, leaving 16 bases between them. Germline CDR1 and CDR2: MNHEY and SVGAGI. CDR3: CASSYSTFISEEAFF. For the CDR3, the DNA is TGTGCCAGCAGTTACTCGACTTTTATTTCAGAAGAAGCTTTCTTT.

As DNA, the CDR3 is TGTGCCAGCACCAGGACATTCTATGGCTACACCTTC. It specifies CASTRTFYGYTF. The genes are TRBV6-5 and TRBJ1-2, with D tentatively TRBD1 (5 bases). The CDR3 sequence is 12 residues long. V was cut by 7 bases and J by 4 bases, with 10 bases left in between. CDR1 is MNHEY, CDR2 SVGAGI, per germline.

J is TRBJ2-3 and V is TRBV9, with unresolved D. V gave up 4 bases and J gave up 2 bases, with 11 bases separating them. Germline V gives CDR1 SGDLS, CDR2 YYNGEE. This CDR3 has 14 amino acids. The CDR3 bases are TGTGCCAGCAGCCCACCGGGTGTCACAGATACGCAGTATTTT. This gives the protein CASSPPGVTDTQYF.

The chain carries TRBV10-2 and TRBJ1-1; no reliable D call. The CDR3 is 14 residues long. Trimming removed 6 bases from V and 1 base from J, with 12 bases in between. Germline CDR1 WSHSY, CDR2 SAAADI. The DNA for the CDR3 is TGCGCCAGCAGAGAGACCGGGTCGAACACTGAAGCTTTCTTT. Amino acids: CASRETGSNTEAFF.

V and J are TRBV12-5 and TRBJ2-5; tentative D call: TRBD1 (5 bases). The V gene's germline CDR1 is LGHNT and CDR2 FRNRAP. CDR3 size: 16 residues. Trimming shortened V by 2 bases and J by 1 base, and 14 bases separated the two germline ends. As DNA, the CDR3 is TGTGCTAGTGGTTTGAGGAGCCAGGGTCCCCAAGAGACCCAGTACTTC. Its protein is CASGLRSQGPQETQYF.

The J gene is TRBJ2-1, the V gene TRBV2; D is uncertain. Trimming removed 4 bases at V and 4 bases at J, with 23 bases between. This CDR3 has 18 amino acids. Germline CDR1 and CDR2: SNHLY and FYNNEI. In DNA form, the CDR3 reads TGTGCCAGCAGTGGTTTACTAAAGAGCCATCGAGAGTACAATGAGCAGTTCTTC. This translates into CASSGLLKSHREYNEQFF.

V usage is TRBV29-1 and J usage is TRBJ2-2; 9 nucleotides match TRBD1. This CDR3 is built from 16 residues. The germline V gene has CDR1 SQVTM and CDR2 ANQGSEA. Trimming cost V 0 bases and J 6 bases; bases outside gene matches: 8. This CDR3 is CSVEERQGGLAGELFF. CDR3 coding DNA: TGCAGCGTTGAAGAACGACAGGGGGGATTGGCCGGGGAGCTGTTTTTT.

The chain uses TRBV12-5 and TRBJ1-3, with D possibly TRBD1 on 6 matching bases. The V gene lost 7 bases and the J gene lost 2 bases, with 9 bases spanning the gap. Germline V gives CDR1 LGHNT, CDR2 FRNRAP. The CDR3 runs to 13 residues. In DNA, the CDR3 is TGTGCTAGTGCCACAGGGACTGGAAACACCATATATTTT. It specifies CASATGTGNTIYF.

The chain uses TRBV29-1 and TRBJ1-1, with 7 positions matching TRBD1. Trimming cost V 6 bases and J 8 bases; bases outside gene matches: 18. The CDR3 is made up of 15 amino acids. The germline CDR1 and CDR2 sequences are SQVTM and ANQGSEA. The CDR3 reads CSVSHPDRAGPEAFF. DNA for the CDR3: TGCAGCGTGTCCCACCCAGACAGGGCTGGACCCGAAGCTTTCTTT. Variable domain in full (rest from reference TRBV29-1 and TRBJ1-1): SAVISQKPSRDICQRGTSLTIQCQVDSQVTMMFWYRQQPGQSLTLIATANQGSEATYESGFVIDKFPISRPNLTFSTLTVSNMSPEDSSIYLCSVSHPDRAGPEAFFGQGTRLTVV.

V is TRBV5-1 and J is TRBJ1-1, with 10 bases fitting TRBD1. Germline-derived CDR1 and CDR2 are SGHRS and YFSETQ. V was clipped by 0 bases and J by 5 bases; unmatched bases: 7. This CDR3 has 16 residues. CDR3 nucleotide sequence: TGCGCCAGCAGCTTGGGTATGGGACAGGGGCGGACTGAAGCTTTCTTT. It is translated as CASSLGMGQGRTEAFF.

Only one count was recorded for this clone. This chain links TRBV7-9 with TRBJ1-1, with TRBD1 as a possible D gene (5 bases). V lost 5 bases, J lost 1 base, and 11 bases lay in between. The length of the CDR3 is 14 residues. Germline CDR1 SEHNR, CDR2 FQNEAQ (reference sequence). This chain's CDR3 is CASSPMTANTEAFF. The CDR3 bases are TGTGCCAGCAGCCCTATGACAGCGAACACTGAAGCTTTCTTT.

The chain joins TRBV7-2 to TRBJ2-1, with TRBD2 matching over 13 bases. Germline CDR1 is SGHTA and CDR2 is FQGNSA. The ends lost 5 bases at V and 4 bases at J; junction bases unmatched: 5. There are 16 residues in the CDR3. CDR3 in amino acids: CASSIGTSGVYNEQFF. The CDR3 DNA is TGTGCCAGCAGCATCGGGACTAGCGGGGTGTACAATGAGCAGTTCTTC.

The CDR3 sequence is CAIGAWAGEQFF. CDR3 DNA sequence: TGTGCCATCGGCGCCTGGGCTGGGGAGCAGTTCTTC. The chain couples TRBV10-3 to TRBJ2-1; D remains unclear. This CDR3 contains 12 residues. The V and J ends lost 8 bases and 10 bases respectively, with 15 bases between them. Germline V gives CDR1 ENHRY, CDR2 SYGVKD.